Listed below are T cell receptor beta chains from one sample, sequenced in a study of blood T cell repertoires in COVID-19. Sequenced by immunoSEQ multiplex PCR; TCRdb stores in-frame clones only, minus some. The repertoire includes a few hundred thousand clones, approximately 81% of them detected once, and around 3.4% sits in the top ten. The material sequenced was peripheral blood. These receptors all stem from a woman aged 18-30 years with acute or convalescent COVID-19. CDR3s include the opening cysteine and the closing phenylalanine or tryptophan. D genes are given only for firm matches. Size tells how often a clone was seen (once, few, many) or the class of an expanded clone, and some rows leave it out.

V	J	D	size	DNA	CDR3
TRBV11-2	TRBJ1-1	.	.	TGTGCCAGCAGCTTAACCCCAGAGAACACTGAAGCTTTCTTT	CASSLTPENTEAFF
TRBV27	TRBJ1-5	.	.	TGTGCCAGCAGTTTAGTTTACAGGGCGCTCAATCAGCCCCAGCATTTT	CASSLVYRALNQPQHF
TRBV19	TRBJ2-7	.	.	TGTGCCAGTATGGGGGACTCACCCTACGAGCAGTACTTC	CASMGDSPYEQYF
TRBV30	TRBJ1-3	TRBD1	few	TGTGCCTGGACCCGACAGGGAGGTACATACTTGGGATCTAATGTACGAAACACCATATATTTT	CAWTRQGGTYLGSNVRNTIYF
TRBV29-1	TRBJ1-1	TRBD1	few	TGCAGCGTTGGGGGGACAGGGGGCCGAATGAACACTGAAGCTTTCTTT	CSVGGTGGRMNTEAFF
TRBV7-3	TRBJ1-2	.	.	TGTGCCAGCAGCCCGAACAGGGATCCTGGCTACACCTTC	CASSPNRDPGYTF
TRBV5-1	TRBJ2-3	TRBD1	.	TGCGCCAGTGGCAGGGGGTTGGATACGCAGTATTTT	CASGRGLDTQYF
TRBV6-5	TRBJ1-5	.	.	TGTGCCAGCAGCCCAGGGTTCTTAGGCAATCAGCCCCAGCATTTT	CASSPGFLGNQPQHF
TRBV30	TRBJ1-2	.	.	TGTGCCTGGATCGAGACACCCACCTCTGGCTACACCTTC	CAWIETPTSGYTF
TRBV7-2	TRBJ2-2	TRBD2	once	TGTGCCAGCAGCTTAGAAATAGCTAGCGGGAGAGCGGCCGGGGAGCTGTTTTTT	CASSLEIASGRAAGELFF
TRBV9	TRBJ1-1	.	.	TGTGCCAGCAGCGTATTTGGAGGGGTTGACACTGAAGCTTTCTTT	CASSVFGGVDTEAFF
TRBV11-2	TRBJ2-1	.	.	TGTGCCAGCAGCCGGGACAATGAGCAGTTCTTC	CASSRDNEQFF
TRBV11-2	TRBJ2-1	.	.	TGTGCCAGCAGCTTAGTCGGCAGGGTCGAAAATGAGCAGTTCTTC	CASSLVGRVENEQFF
TRBV27	TRBJ2-5	.	.	TGTGCCAGCAGTTCGGGACTGCGAGAGACCCAGTACTTC	CASSSGLRETQYF
TRBV5-1	TRBJ2-5	.	.	TGCGCCAGCAGCTTGTTCCCGGGGGAACAAGAGACCCAGTACTTC	CASSLFPGEQETQYF
TRBV4-1	TRBJ1-2	.	few	TGCGCCAGCAGCCGGGGGGACTATGGCTACACCTTC	CASSRGDYGYTF
TRBV9	TRBJ2-2	TRBD2	.	TGTGCCAGCAGCCCCCGAGCGGTGGCGGGAGGCACCGGGGAGCTGTTTTTT	CASSPRAVAGGTGELFF
TRBV28	TRBJ1-3	TRBD1	.	TGTGCCAGCAGTTTAGACAGGGCGGGTTACTCTGGAAACACCATATATTTT	CASSLDRAGYSGNTIYF
TRBV28	TRBJ1-1	.	.	TGTGCCAGCATTCCTTTTCCGGACACTGAAGCTTTCTTT	CASIPFPDTEAFF
TRBV5-6	TRBJ2-7	TRBD1	.	TGTGCCAGCAGTCGAGGGACAGGGGTTCCCGAGCAGTACTTC	CASSRGTGVPEQYF
TRBV6-6	TRBJ1-3	.	.	TGTGCCGGTGGAGGCACGGGGGACTCTGGAAACACCATATATTTT	CAGGGTGDSGNTIYF
TRBV12-5	TRBJ2-5	TRBD2	.	TGTGCTAGTGGCCGAGGACTAGCGGGGGGGCTAGAGACCCAGTACTTC	CASGRGLAGGLETQYF
TRBV30	TRBJ1-2	.	.	TGTGCCTGGAGCTCTATATCCAGGGTGTATGGCTACACCTTC	CAWSSISRVYGYTF
TRBV19	TRBJ2-3	TRBD2	.	TGTGCCAGTCCCTGGTTTGCACTAGCGGCTAGCACAGATACGCAGTATTTT	CASPWFALAASTDTQYF
TRBV7-2	TRBJ1-4	TRBD1	.	TGTGCCAGCAGCGAAATGGCCAGGGGGAGCGAAAAACTGTTTTTT	CASSEMARGSEKLFF
TRBV5-8	TRBJ2-7	TRBD1	.	TGTGCCAGCAGCTTGGAGGGACAGTCCTACGAGCAGTACTTC	CASSLEGQSYEQYF
TRBV6-5	TRBJ2-5	.	.	TGTGCCAGCAGGGGGCTGAGACAGGCCCAAGAGACCCAGTACTTC	CASRGLRQAQETQYF
TRBV12-3/TRBV12-4	TRBJ2-5	.	.	TGTGCCAGCAGCCTGAGCGAAGGAGAGACCCAGTACTTC	CASSLSEGETQYF
TRBV7-9	TRBJ2-5	TRBD2	once	TGTGCCAGCAGCCGTAGCGGGGGTAGAGAGGCCCAGTACTTC	CASSRSGGREAQYF
TRBV7-3	TRBJ2-1	TRBD2	once	TGTGCCAGCAGCTTCACGGGACTAGGGGACAATGAGCAGTTCTTC	CASSFTGLGDNEQFF